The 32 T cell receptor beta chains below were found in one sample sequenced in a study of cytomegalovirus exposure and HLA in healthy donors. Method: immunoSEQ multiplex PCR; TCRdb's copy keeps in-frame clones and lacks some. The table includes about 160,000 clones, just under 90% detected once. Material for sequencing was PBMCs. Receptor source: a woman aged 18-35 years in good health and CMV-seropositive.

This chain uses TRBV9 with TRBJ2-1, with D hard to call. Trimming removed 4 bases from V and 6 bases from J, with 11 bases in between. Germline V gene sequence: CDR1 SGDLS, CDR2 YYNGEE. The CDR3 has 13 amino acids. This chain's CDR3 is CASSPSVVNEQFF. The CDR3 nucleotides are TGTGCCAGCAGCCCGAGTGTTGTCAATGAGCAGTTCTTC.

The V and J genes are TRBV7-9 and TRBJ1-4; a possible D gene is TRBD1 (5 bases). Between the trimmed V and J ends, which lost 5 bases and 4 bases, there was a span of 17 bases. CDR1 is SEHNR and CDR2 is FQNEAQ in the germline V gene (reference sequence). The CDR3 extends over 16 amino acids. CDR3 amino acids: CASSLPRGGVNEKLFF. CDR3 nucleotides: TGTGCCAGCAGCCTCCCCCGGGGGGGGGTTAATGAAAAACTGTTTTTT.

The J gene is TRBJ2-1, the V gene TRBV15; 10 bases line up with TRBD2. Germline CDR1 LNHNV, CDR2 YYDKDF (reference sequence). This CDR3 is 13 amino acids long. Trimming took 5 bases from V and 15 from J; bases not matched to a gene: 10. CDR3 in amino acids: CATSPGSSGGLFF. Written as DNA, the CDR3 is TGTGCCACCAGCCCGGGATCTAGCGGGGGCTTGTTCTTC.

The CDR3 sequence is CASSSVYNPDTQYF. The DNA of the CDR3 is TGTGCCAGCAGCTCTGTCTATAACCCAGATACGCAGTATTTT. This chain connects TRBV13 to TRBJ2-3; D not certain. Germline values: CDR1 PRHDT, CDR2 FYEKMQ (reference sequence). The V end was cut by 4 bases, the J end by 4 bases, with 12 bases between. The CDR3 spans 14 residues. Full variable domain (missing parts from reference TRBV13 and TRBJ2-3): AAGVIQSPRHLIKEKRETATLKCYPIPRHDTVYWYQQGPGQDPQFLISFYEKMQSDKGSIPDRFSAQQFSDYHSELNMSSLELGDSALYFCASSSVYNPDTQYFGPGTRLTVL.

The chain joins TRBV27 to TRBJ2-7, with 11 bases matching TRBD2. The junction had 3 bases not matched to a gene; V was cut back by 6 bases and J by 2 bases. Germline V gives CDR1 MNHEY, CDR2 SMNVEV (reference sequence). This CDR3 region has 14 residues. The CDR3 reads CASRGLAATYEQYF. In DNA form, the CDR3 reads TGTGCCAGCAGGGGACTAGCGGCTACCTACGAGCAGTACTTC.

The CDR3 protein is CAWTSASGRDRETQYF. CDR3 nucleotides: TGTGCCTGGACGTCCGCTAGCGGGAGAGATCGAGAGACCCAGTACTTC. The chain has TRBV30 and TRBJ2-5; 10 nucleotides agree with TRBD2. The V segment lost 4 bases and the J segment 4 bases; nucleotides outside the gene matches: 12. The germline V gene has CDR1 GTSNPN and CDR2 SVGIG (reference sequence). The CDR3 is made up of 16 amino acids.

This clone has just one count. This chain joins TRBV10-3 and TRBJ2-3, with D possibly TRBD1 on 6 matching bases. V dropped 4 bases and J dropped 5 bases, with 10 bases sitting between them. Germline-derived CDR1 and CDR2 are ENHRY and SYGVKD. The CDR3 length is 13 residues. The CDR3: CAISGGQRDTQYF. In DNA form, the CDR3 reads TGTGCCATCAGTGGGGGGCAGAGAGATACGCAGTATTTT.

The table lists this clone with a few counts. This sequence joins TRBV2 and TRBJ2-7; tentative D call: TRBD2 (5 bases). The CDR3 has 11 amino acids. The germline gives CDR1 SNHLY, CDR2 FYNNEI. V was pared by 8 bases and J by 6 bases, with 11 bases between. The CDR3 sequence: CASGRSLEQYF. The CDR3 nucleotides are TGTGCCAGCGGGAGATCACTCGAGCAGTACTTC.

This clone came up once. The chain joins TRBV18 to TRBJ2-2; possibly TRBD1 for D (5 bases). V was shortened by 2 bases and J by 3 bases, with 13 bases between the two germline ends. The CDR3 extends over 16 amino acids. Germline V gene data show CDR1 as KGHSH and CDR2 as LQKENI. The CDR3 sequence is CASSPFAGRDTGELFF. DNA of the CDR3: TGTGCCAGCTCACCATTTGCAGGGCGCGACACCGGGGAGCTGTTTTTT.

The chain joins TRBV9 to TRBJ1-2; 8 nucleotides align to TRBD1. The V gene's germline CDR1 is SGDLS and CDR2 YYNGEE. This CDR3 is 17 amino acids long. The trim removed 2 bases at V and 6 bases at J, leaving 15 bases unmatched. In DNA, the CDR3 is TGTGCCAGCAGCGTCCAGACATTTCCCCAGGGGGCTGATGGCTACACCTTC. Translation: CASSVQTFPQGADGYTF.

The chain's CDR3 is CASSIISGLLNEQFF. The CDR3 DNA is TGTGCCAGTAGTATAATATCGGGACTTCTCAATGAGCAGTTCTTC. J is TRBJ2-1 and V is TRBV19; D is perhaps TRBD2 (6 bases). The CDR3 runs 15 residues. Germline V gene data show CDR1 as LNHDA and CDR2 as SQIVND (reference sequence). V gave up 2 bases and J gave up 6 bases, with 14 bases separating them. Supplemented by reference TRBV19 and TRBJ2-1, the full variable domain reads DGGITQSPKYLFRKEGQNVTLSCEQNLNHDAMYWYRQDPGQGLRLIYYSQIVNDFQKGDIAEGYSVSREKKESFPLTVTSAQKNPTAFYLCASSIISGLLNEQFFGPGTRLTVL.

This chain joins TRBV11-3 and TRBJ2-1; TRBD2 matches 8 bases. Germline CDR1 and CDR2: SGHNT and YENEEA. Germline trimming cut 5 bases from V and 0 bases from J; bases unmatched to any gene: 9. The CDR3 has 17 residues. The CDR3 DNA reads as TGTGCCAGCAGCAATCCCGGGACTAGGAGCTCCTACAATGAGCAGTTCTTC. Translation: CASSNPGTRSSYNEQFF.

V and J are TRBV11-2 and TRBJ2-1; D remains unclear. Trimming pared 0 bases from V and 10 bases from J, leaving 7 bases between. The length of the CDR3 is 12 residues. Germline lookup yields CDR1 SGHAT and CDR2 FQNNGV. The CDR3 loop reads CASSLDRLEQFF. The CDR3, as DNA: TGTGCCAGCAGCTTAGACCGTCTAGAGCAGTTCTTC.

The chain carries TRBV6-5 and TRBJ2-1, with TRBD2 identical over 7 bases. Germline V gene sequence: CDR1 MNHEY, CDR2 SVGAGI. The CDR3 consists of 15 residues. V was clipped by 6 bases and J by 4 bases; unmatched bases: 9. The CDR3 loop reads CASSQAGTTYNEQFF. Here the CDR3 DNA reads TGTGCCAGCAGCCAGGCCGGGACTACATACAATGAGCAGTTCTTC.

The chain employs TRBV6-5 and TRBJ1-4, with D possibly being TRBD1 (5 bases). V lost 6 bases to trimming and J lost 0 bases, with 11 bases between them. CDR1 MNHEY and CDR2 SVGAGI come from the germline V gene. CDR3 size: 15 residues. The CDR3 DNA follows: TGTGCCAGCAGCCCCAGGGATTCAACTAATGAAAAACTGTTTTTT. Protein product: CASSPRDSTNEKLFF.

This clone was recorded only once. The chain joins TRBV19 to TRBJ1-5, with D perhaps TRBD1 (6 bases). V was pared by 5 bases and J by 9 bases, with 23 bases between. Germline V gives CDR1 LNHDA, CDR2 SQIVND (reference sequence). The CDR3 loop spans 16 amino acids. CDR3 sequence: CASSEGGTSEGRPQHF. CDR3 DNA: TGTGCCAGTAGTGAGGGGGGGACATCGGAGGGGAGGCCCCAGCATTTT.

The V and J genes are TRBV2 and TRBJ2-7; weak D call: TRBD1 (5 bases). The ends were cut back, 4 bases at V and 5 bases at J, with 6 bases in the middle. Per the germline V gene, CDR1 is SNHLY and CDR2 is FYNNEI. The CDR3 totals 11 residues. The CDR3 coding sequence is TGTGCCAGCAGTGCCAGGGACGAGCAGTACTTC. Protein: CASSARDEQYF.

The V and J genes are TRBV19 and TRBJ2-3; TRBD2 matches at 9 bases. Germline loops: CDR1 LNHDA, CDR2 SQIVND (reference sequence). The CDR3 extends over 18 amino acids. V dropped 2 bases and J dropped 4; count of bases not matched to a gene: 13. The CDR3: CASSIHLPGLAIADTQYF. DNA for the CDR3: TGTGCCAGTAGTATACACTTACCGGGACTAGCAATAGCAGATACGCAGTATTTT.

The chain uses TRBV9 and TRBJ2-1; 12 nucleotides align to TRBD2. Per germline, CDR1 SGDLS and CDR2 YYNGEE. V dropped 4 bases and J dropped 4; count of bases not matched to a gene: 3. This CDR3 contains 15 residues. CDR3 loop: CASSRTSGIYNEQFF. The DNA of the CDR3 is TGTGCCAGCAGCCGGACTAGCGGGATTTACAATGAGCAGTTCTTC.

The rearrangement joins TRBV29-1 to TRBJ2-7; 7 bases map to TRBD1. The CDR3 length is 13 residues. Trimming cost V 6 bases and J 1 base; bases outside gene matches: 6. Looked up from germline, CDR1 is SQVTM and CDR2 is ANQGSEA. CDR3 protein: CSVVVGQSYEQYF. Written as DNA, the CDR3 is TGCAGCGTCGTAGTGGGACAGTCCTACGAGCAGTACTTC.

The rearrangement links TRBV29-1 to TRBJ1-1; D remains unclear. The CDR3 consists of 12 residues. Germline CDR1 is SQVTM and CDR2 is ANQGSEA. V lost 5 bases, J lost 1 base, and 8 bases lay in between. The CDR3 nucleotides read TGCAGCGTTTCGAGGCCGAACACTGAAGCTTTCTTT. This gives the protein CSVSRPNTEAFF.

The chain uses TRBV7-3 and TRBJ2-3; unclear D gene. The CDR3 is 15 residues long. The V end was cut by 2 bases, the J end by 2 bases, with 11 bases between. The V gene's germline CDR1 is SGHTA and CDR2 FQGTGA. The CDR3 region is CASSLVPGNTDTQYF. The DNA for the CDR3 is TGTGCCAGCAGCTTAGTCCCAGGAAACACAGATACGCAGTATTTT.

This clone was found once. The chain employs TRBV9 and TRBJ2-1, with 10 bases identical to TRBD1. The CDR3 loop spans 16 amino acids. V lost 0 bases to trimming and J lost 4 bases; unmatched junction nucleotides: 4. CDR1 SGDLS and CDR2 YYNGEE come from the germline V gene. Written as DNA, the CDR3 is TGTGCCAGCAGCGTAGCTACGGGACAGGGGTACAATGAGCAGTTCTTC. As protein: CASSVATGQGYNEQFF.

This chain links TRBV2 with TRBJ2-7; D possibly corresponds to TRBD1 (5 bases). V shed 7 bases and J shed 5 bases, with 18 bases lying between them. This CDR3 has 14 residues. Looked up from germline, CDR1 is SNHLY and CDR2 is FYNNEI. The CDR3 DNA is TGTGCCAGCACCCTGACAGATTCGAAGGACGAGCAGTACTTC. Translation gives CASTLTDSKDEQYF.

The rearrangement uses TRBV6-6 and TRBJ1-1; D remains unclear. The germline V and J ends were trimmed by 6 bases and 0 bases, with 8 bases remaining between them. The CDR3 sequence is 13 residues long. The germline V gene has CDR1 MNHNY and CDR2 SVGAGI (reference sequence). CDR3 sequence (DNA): TGTGCCAGCAGGAGGGAGTTGAACACTGAAGCTTTCTTT. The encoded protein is CASRRELNTEAFF.

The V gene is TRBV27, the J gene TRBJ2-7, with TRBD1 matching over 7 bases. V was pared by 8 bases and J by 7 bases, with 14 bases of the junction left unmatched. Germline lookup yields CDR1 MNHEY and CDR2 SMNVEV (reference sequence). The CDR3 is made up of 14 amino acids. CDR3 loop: CASCKQGLSVEQYF. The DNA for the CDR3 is TGTGCCAGCTGCAAACAGGGGTTGTCGGTGGAGCAGTACTTC.

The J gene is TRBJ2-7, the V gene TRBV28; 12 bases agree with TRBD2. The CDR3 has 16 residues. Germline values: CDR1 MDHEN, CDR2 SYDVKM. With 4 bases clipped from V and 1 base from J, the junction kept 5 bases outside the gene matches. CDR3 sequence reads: CASSSAGLAGSYEQYF. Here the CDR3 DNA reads TGTGCCAGCAGTTCGGCGGGACTAGCGGGTTCCTACGAGCAGTACTTC.

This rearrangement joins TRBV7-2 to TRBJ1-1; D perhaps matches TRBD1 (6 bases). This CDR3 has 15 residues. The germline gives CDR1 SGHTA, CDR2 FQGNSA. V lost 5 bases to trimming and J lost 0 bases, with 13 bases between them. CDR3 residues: CASSRQGHLNTEAFF. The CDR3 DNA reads TGTGCCAGCAGCCGCCAGGGACACTTGAACACTGAAGCTTTCTTT. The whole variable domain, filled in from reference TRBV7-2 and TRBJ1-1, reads GAGVSQSPSNKVTEKGKDVELRCDPISGHTALYWYRQSLGQGLEFLIYFQGNSAPDKSGLPSDRFSAERTGGSVSTLTIQRTQQEDSAVYLCASSRQGHLNTEAFFGQGTRLTVV.

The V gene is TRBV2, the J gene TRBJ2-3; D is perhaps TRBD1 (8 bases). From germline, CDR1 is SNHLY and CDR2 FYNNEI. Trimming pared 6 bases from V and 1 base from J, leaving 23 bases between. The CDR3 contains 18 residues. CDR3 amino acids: CASRKGTGGGRGTDTQYF. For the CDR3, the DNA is TGTGCCAGCAGGAAGGGTACAGGGGGAGGGAGAGGCACAGATACGCAGTATTTT.

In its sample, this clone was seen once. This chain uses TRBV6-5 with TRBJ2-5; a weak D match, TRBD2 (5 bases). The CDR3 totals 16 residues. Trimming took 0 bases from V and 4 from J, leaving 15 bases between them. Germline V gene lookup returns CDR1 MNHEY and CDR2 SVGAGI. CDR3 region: CASSYSNGQGRETQYF. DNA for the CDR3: TGTGCCAGCAGTTACTCGAATGGTCAAGGGAGAGAGACCCAGTACTTC.

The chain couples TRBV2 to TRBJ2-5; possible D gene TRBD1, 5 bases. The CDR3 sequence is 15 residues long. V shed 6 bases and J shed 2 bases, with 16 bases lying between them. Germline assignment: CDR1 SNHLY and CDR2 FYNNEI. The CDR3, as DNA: TGTGCCAGCAGGACCGAGTGGGGCAAGCAAGAGACCCAGTACTTC. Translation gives CASRTEWGKQETQYF.

The CDR3 DNA reads as TGTGCCAGCAGCCAAGAAGAAGACGGGAGGAATACGCAGTATTTT. The encoded protein is CASSQEEDGRNTQYF. The chain carries TRBV4-2 and TRBJ2-3; 7 bases are a match to TRBD2. The CDR3 sequence is 15 residues long. V dropped 0 bases and J dropped 7; count of bases not matched to a gene: 7. The germline gives CDR1 LGHNA, CDR2 YNFKEQ.